Below, 13 T cell receptor gamma chains from the same sample are listed, as sequenced in a study of Vδ1+ human thymocytes. Their recognized antigens are unknown. Sequences come from RNA converted to cDNA by reverse transcription. Pooled V-gene forward primers with one constant-region reverse primer generated the CDR3 amplicons by multiplex PCR. TCRdb re-called the multiplex PCR reads via CATT. The data contain 9,000 to 13,000 gamma-chain clones, roughly two fifths of them singletons. Whole-study findings and limits: Highly polyclonal TRG and TRD repertoires with Gaussian CDR3 length distributions appeared in thymus.

The material sequenced was Vdelta1+ gamma-delta thymocytes from the thymus. Subset specified: FACS-sorted CD3+ TCRalphabeta- TCRVdelta1+ TCRVdelta2- thymocytes. The receptors originated from a boy younger than two who had congenital heart surgery.

The V and J genes are TRGV4 and TRGJ1 or TRGJ2. Germline lookup yields CDR1 EGSTGY and CDR2 YDSYTSSV. CDR3 length: 13 residues. V lost 0 bases to trimming and J lost 6 bases; unmatched junction nucleotides: 5. The CDR3 DNA follows: TGTGCCACCTGGGATGGGCCCGTTTATAAGAAACTCTTT. This sequence encodes CATWDGPVYKKLF.

The chain links TRGV2 to TRGJ1 or TRGJ2. V lost 0 bases and J lost 8; bases outside the gene matches: 10. This CDR3 has 14 amino acids. Germline-derived CDR1 and CDR2 are EGSNGY and YDSYNSKV. The CDR3 sequence: CATWDGQTDHKKLF. The DNA for the CDR3 is TGTGCCACCTGGGACGGGCAAACCGACCATAAGAAACTCTTT.

The table lists this clone with a few counts. J is TRGJ1 or TRGJ2 and V is TRGV9. The CDR3 is 14 residues long. Germline V gene data show CDR1 as GITISATS and CDR2 as ISYDGTV (reference sequence). The V gene end was trimmed by 2 bases and the J gene end by 7 bases; junction bases not matched to a gene: 11. CDR3 coding DNA: TGTGCCTTGTGGGAGGACTCCCCGGGGTATAAGAAACTCTTT. As protein: CALWEDSPGYKKLF.

The gene calls are TRGV9 and TRGJ1 or TRGJ2. TCRdb carries no J gene annotation; the J gene was assigned here by matching the DNA with germline. The CDR3 contains 13 residues. Germline CDR1 GITISATS, CDR2 ISYDGTV (reference sequence). The trim removed 3 bases at V and 4 bases at J, leaving 6 bases unmatched. The CDR3 spells CALWEPRYYKKLF. The DNA of the CDR3 is TGTGCCTTGTGGGAGCCGCGCTATTATAAGAAACTCTTT.

This rearrangement joins TRGV3 to TRGJ1 or TRGJ2. In the absence of a J gene in TCRdb, the DNA was matched to germline to assign it here. CDR3 length equals 12 residues. The germline CDR1 and CDR2 sequences are VTNTFY and YDVSTARD (reference sequence). V dropped 1 base and J dropped 10; count of bases not matched to a gene: 7. CDR3: CATWDSRRKKLF. The CDR3 nucleotides read TGTGCCACCTGGGACAGTCGTCGGAAGAAACTCTTT.

The rearrangement joins TRGV9 to TRGJP. TCRdb does not report a J gene; here it was assigned by matching the DNA to germline references. Trimming at V came to 8 bases and at J to 5 bases, leaving 6 bases not matched to a gene. In germline, CDR1 is GITISATS, CDR2 ISYDGTV (reference sequence). The CDR3 covers 15 residues. CDR3 nucleotides: TGTGCCTTGTATGAAAAAGAGTTGGGCAAAAAAATCAAGGTATTT. Its translation is CALYEKELGKKIKVF.

The V gene remains uncalled, whereas the J gene is TRGJ1 or TRGJ2. The CDR3 is made up of 14 amino acids. Here the CDR3 DNA reads TGTGCCACCTGGGATAAGGGTAATTATTATAAGAAACTCTTT. Its protein is CATWDKGNYYKKLF.

The table lists this clone with a few counts. The chain uses TRGV8 and TRGJP2. Germline trimming cut 4 bases from V and 3 bases from J; bases unmatched to any gene: 8. The CDR3 length is 15 residues. The V gene's germline CDR1 is VENAVY and CDR2 YDSYNSRV. CDR3 sequence (DNA): TGTGCCACCTGGGAAAGGGTGGGTAGTGATTGGATCAAGACGTTT. Its protein is CATWERVGSDWIKTF.

The rearrangement joins TRGV3 to TRGJ1 or TRGJ2. Losses at the gene ends were 5 bases for V and 3 bases for J; bases not matched to a gene: 4. This CDR3 is 12 amino acids long. Germline assignment: CDR1 VTNTFY and CDR2 YDVSTARD (reference sequence). CDR3 sequence: CATWVIYYKKLF. The CDR3 region has the DNA TGTGCCACCTGGGTCATTTATTATAAGAAACTCTTT.

The chain links TRGV8 to TRGJ1 or TRGJ2. Assignment of the J gene here rests on matching the DNA to germline, because TCRdb gives none. V lost 6 bases and J lost 7; bases outside the gene matches: 6. Germline V gene lookup returns CDR1 VENAVY and CDR2 YDSYNSRV. The CDR3 runs 11 residues. In DNA, the CDR3 is TGTGCCACCTGGAAGGGGTATAAGAAACTCTTT. This encodes CATWKGYKKLF.

About this clone itself: Since a much larger clone is just one base distant, this may be a read error. The assigned J gene is TRGJ1 or TRGJ2, but the V gene is uncalled. The CDR3 sequence is 11 residues long. The CDR3 reads CATWDDYKKLF. Written as DNA, the CDR3 is TGTGCCACCTGGGATGACTATAAGAAACTCTTT.

This chain joins TRGV3 and TRGJ1 or TRGJ2. The J gene was not available in TCRdb and was assigned here by matching the DNA to germline segments. Germline V CDR1 and CDR2: VTNTFY, YDVSTARD (reference sequence). The CDR3 sequence is 12 residues long. Trimming cost V 3 bases and J 5 bases; bases outside gene matches: 4. CDR3: CATWDDHYKKLF. CDR3 sequence (DNA): TGTGCCACCTGGGACGACCATTATAAGAAACTCTTT.

This clone was detected once. No V segment was called; the J segment is TRGJ1 or TRGJ2. The CDR3 covers 12 residues. The CDR3 sequence: CATWDKDYKKLF. The CDR3 coding sequence is TGTGCCACCTGGGATAAGGATTATAAGAAACTCTTT.